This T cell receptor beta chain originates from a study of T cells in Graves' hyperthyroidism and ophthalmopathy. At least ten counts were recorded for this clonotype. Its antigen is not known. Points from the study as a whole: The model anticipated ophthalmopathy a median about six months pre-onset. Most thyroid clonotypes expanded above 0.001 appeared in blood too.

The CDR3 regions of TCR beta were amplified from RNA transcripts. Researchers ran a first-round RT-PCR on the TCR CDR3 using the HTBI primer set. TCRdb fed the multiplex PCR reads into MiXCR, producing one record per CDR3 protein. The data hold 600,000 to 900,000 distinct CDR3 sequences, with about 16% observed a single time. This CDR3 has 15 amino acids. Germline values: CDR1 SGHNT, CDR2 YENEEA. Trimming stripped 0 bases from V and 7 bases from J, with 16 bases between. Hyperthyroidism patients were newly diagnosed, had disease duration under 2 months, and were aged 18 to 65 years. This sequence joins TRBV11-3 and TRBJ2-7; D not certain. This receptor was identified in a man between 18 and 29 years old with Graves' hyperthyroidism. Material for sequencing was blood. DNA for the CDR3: TGTGCCAGCAGCTTAGACTTTGACACGTCGAGGGAGCAGTACTTC. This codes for CASSLDFDTSREQYF.